A selection of T cell receptor beta chains follows, all from one sample in a study of T cell repertoires in cytomegalovirus infection. MiXCR, applied by TCRdb to the reads, yields one record per CDR3 protein. The sample consists of about 180,000 distinct CDR3 sequences, less than 25% of them appearing once. Their antigens are not known. The sample was CD8+ T cells from cultured PBMCs, taken from culture after CMV antigen stimulation. The source is a human donor in good health (CMV status not recorded). Some clones in this sample may be carry-over from other donors' samples. Each CDR3 is given with its conserved first and last residue. A D gene is named only where the DNA matches it firmly. Not all rows give a size; the values are once, few, many and, for expanded clones, a class.

TRBV7-8	TRBJ2-6	few	.	CASSSSSGLSGANVLTF	TGTGCCAGCAGCTCATCTAGTGGCCTCTCTGGGGCCAACGTCCTGACTTTC
TRBV9	TRBJ1-1	.	TRBD1	CASSAGQGTEAFF	TGTGCCAGCAGCGCCGGACAGGGGACTGAAGCTTTCTTT
TRBV11-2	TRBJ2-1	many	.	CASSLGPREQFF	TGTGCCAGCAGCTTAGGACCGCGTGAGCAGTTCTTC
TRBV10-3	TRBJ2-7	.	.	CAISREQLYEQYF	TGTGCCATCAGTAGAGAACAGTTGTACGAGCAGTACTTC
TRBV11-2	TRBJ2-5	few	TRBD2	CASSSTTSGGEQETQYF	TGTGCCAGCAGCTCGACGACTAGCGGGGGAGAACAAGAGACCCAGTACTTC
TRBV4-3	TRBJ1-1	once	.	CASSQSDRSNTEAFF	TGCGCCAGCAGCCAATCCGACAGGTCTAACACTGAAGCTTTCTTT
TRBV7-6	TRBJ2-3	few	.	CASSPPASPDTDTQYF	TGTGCCAGCAGCCCCCCGGCGAGCCCGGACACAGATACGCAGTATTTT
TRBV19	TRBJ2-7	few	TRBD1	CASSWTGTGHSYEQYF	TGTGCCAGTAGTTGGACCGGGACAGGGCACTCCTACGAGCAGTACTTC
TRBV20-1	TRBJ2-7	.	.	CSARSPSGSYEQYF	TGCAGTGCTAGGTCGCCCTCGGGCTCCTACGAGCAGTACTTC
TRBV7-6	TRBJ1-5	.	TRBD1	CASSEARQGGHQPQHF	TGTGCCAGCAGCGAAGCTAGACAGGGGGGCCATCAGCCCCAGCATTTT
TRBV4-1	TRBJ2-5	.	.	CASSHPPRGRYQETQYF	TGCGCCAGCAGCCACCCACCTAGAGGCCGGTACCAAGAGACCCAGTACTTC
TRBV7-6	TRBJ2-1	.	TRBD2	CASSLGLAGDEQFF	TGTGCCAGCAGCTTGGGACTAGCGGGGGATGAGCAGTTCTTC
TRBV6-2/TRBV6-3	TRBJ2-1	.	TRBD2	CASRSGGSSYNEQFF	TGTGCCAGCAGATCGGGGGGGAGCTCCTACAATGAGCAGTTCTTC
TRBV12-3/TRBV12-4	TRBJ1-1	few	.	CASSWTANTEAFF	TGTGCCAGCAGTTGGACGGCAAACACTGAAGCTTTCTTT